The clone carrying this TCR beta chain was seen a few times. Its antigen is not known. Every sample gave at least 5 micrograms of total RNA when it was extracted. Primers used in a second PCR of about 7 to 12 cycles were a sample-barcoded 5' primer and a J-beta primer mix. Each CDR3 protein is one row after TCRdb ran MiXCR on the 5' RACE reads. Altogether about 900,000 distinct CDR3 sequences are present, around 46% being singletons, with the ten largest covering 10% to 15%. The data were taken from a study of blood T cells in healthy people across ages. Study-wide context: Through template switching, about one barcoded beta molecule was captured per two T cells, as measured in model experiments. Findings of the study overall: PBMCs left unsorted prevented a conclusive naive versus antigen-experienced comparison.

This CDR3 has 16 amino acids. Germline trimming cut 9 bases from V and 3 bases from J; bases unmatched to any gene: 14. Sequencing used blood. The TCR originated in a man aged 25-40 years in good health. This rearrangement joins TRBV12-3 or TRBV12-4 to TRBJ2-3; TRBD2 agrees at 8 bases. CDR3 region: CASRIGGGKVTDTQYF. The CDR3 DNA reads TGTGCCAGTCGTATCGGGGGGGGTAAGGTGACAGATACGCAGTATTTT.